The 20 T cell receptor beta chains below were found in one sample sequenced in a study of T cells in localized non-small cell lung cancer. TCRdb keeps only in-frame clones here, not all; method: immunoSEQ multiplex PCR. The repertoire has under 1,500 clones, 20% to 25% of them found once; the top ten carry around a sixth. The starting material was normal lung tissue next to the tumor, obtained before any cancer treatment. Receptors originate from a male donor aged 60 or older with stage III squamous cell lung carcinoma.

The J gene is TRBJ2-1, the V gene TRBV6-8, with 13 positions matching TRBD2. Trimming took 5 bases from V and 9 from J; bases not matched to a gene: 10. Per germline, CDR1 MNHGY and CDR2 SAAAGT. CDR3 length: 16 residues. The CDR3 loop is CASSVTSGGASGEQFF. The DNA for the CDR3 is TGTGCCAGCAGTGTCACTAGCGGGGGGGCCAGTGGTGAGCAGTTCTTC.

This chain connects TRBV30 to TRBJ1-1; D unresolved. Trimming pared 0 bases from V and 1 base from J, leaving 9 bases between. There are 14 residues in the CDR3. Germline assignment: CDR1 GTSNPN and CDR2 SVGIG (reference sequence). CDR3 in amino acids: CAWSVNGWNTEAFF. Written as DNA, the CDR3 is TGTGCCTGGAGTGTAAACGGCTGGAACACTGAAGCTTTCTTT.

There are a few counts of this clone. The gene calls are TRBV19 and TRBJ1-1, with a weak D call TRBD1 (5 bases). The CDR3 covers 14 residues. V was clipped by 6 bases and J by 0 bases, with 11 bases between them. Germline CDR1 is LNHDA and CDR2 is SQIVND (reference sequence). CDR3 sequence: CASRVGRLNTEAFF. The CDR3 DNA reads TGTGCCAGTAGAGTGGGGCGGTTGAACACTGAAGCTTTCTTT.

The rearrangement links TRBV11-3 to TRBJ2-2, with 8 bases identical to TRBD1. Germline loops: CDR1 SGHNT, CDR2 YENEEA. The CDR3 sequence is 16 residues long. The V gene end was trimmed by 5 bases and the J gene end by 6 bases; junction bases not matched to a gene: 11. Written as DNA, the CDR3 is TGTGCCAGCAGCCCCGGACAGGGTATCTTCGCCGGGGAGCTGTTTTTT. Its protein product is CASSPGQGIFAGELFF. Full variable domain (remainder filled in from reference TRBV11-3 and TRBJ2-2): EAGVVQSPRYKIIEKKQPVAFWCNPISGHNTLYWYLQNLGQGPELLIRYENEEAVDDSQLPKDRFSAERLKGVDSTLKIQPAELGDSAVYLCASSPGQGIFAGELFFGEGSRLTVL.

This clone was recorded a few times. CDR3 in DNA: TGCAGCGTGGGAGAAATGAACACTGAAGCTTTCTTT. This sequence encodes CSVGEMNTEAFF. The chain combines TRBV29-1 with TRBJ1-1, with D hard to call. The germline CDR1 and CDR2 sequences are SQVTM and ANQGSEA. This CDR3 has 12 residues. Trimming removed 6 bases from V and 0 bases from J, with 8 bases in between.

The gene calls are TRBV28 and TRBJ2-7, with D uncertain. The CDR3 spans 15 residues. V was pared by 2 bases and J by 5 bases, with 16 bases between. Looked up from germline, CDR1 is MDHEN and CDR2 is SYDVKM. The CDR3, as DNA: TGTGCCAGCAGTTTAGGGCTTGGGCATAGCAACGAGCAGTACTTC. Translation: CASSLGLGHSNEQYF.

The chain recombines TRBV19 with TRBJ2-3; D gene uncertain. The V and J ends lost 5 bases and 2 bases respectively, with 11 bases between them. CDR3 length: 14 amino acids. Germline CDR1 LNHDA, CDR2 SQIVND (reference sequence). The CDR3 DNA is TGTGCCAGTAGTCCTGGGTCCTTCACAGATACGCAGTATTTT. This sequence encodes CASSPGSFTDTQYF.

This clone was found a few times. This rearrangement joins TRBV6-8 to TRBJ1-4; D unresolved. Trimming took off 5 bases at V and 7 bases at J, with 14 bases between the two ends. Germline V CDR1 and CDR2: MNHGY, SAAAGT. The CDR3 is made up of 14 amino acids. CDR3 residues: CASSGRVRGEKLFF. CDR3 DNA sequence: TGTGCCAGCAGTGGAAGGGTACGCGGTGAAAAACTGTTTTTT.

The chain joins TRBV11-3 to TRBJ2-1, with a tentative D call TRBD2 (6 bases). The CDR3 consists of 15 residues. V dropped 3 bases and J dropped 8 bases, with 17 bases sitting between them. CDR1 and CDR2 from the germline V gene are SGHNT and YENEEA. The CDR3 spells CASSLSSGRWDEQFF. In DNA form, the CDR3 reads TGTGCCAGCAGCTTGTCGTCCGGGAGATGGGATGAGCAGTTCTTC.

The gene calls are TRBV6-8 and TRBJ1-5; D gene ambiguous. Germline CDR1 reads MNHGY; CDR2 reads SAAAGT. CDR3 length equals 13 residues. The V and J ends lost 9 bases and 2 bases respectively, with 11 bases between them. This chain's CDR3 is CASLREGNQPQHF. The DNA for the CDR3 is TGTGCCAGTCTAAGGGAGGGCAATCAGCCCCAGCATTTT.

The chain's CDR3 is CASSVATLGNNEQFF. In nucleotides, the CDR3 is TGTGCCAGCAGCGTAGCTACCCTAGGCAACAATGAGCAGTTCTTC. This sequence joins TRBV9 and TRBJ2-1; the D is unclear. The CDR3 sequence is 15 residues long. In germline, CDR1 is SGDLS, CDR2 YYNGEE. Trimming removed 0 bases at V and 5 bases at J, with 12 bases between.

The chain joins TRBV9 to TRBJ1-2, with no clear D. V dropped 0 bases and J dropped 3 bases, with 12 bases sitting between them. From germline, CDR1 is SGDLS and CDR2 YYNGEE. CDR3 length: 15 residues. CDR3: CASSVVSGRDYGYTF. In DNA, the CDR3 is TGTGCCAGCAGCGTAGTGAGTGGGAGGGACTATGGCTACACCTTC.

By share, this clone ranks as hyperexpanded. V and J are TRBV6-8 and TRBJ2-3; 10 bases are a match to TRBD2. The germline CDR1 and CDR2 sequences are MNHGY and SAAAGT. The trim removed 5 bases at V and 2 bases at J, leaving 4 bases unmatched. The CDR3 length is 15 residues. The CDR3 protein is CASSLLAGPTDTQYF. The CDR3, as DNA: TGTGCCAGCAGTCTACTAGCGGGGCCCACAGATACGCAGTATTTT.

This clone was seen a few times. The J gene is TRBJ1-5, the V gene TRBV6-8; the D is unclear. This CDR3 is 14 amino acids long. Deletions cut 10 bases from V and 0 bases from J, with 13 bases between. Germline V lookup: CDR1 MNHGY, CDR2 SAAAGT. The CDR3 region has the DNA TGTGCCATCTCCCATGTGGGTAGCAATCAGCCCCAGCATTTT. Translated: CAISHVGSNQPQHF.

The CDR3 nucleotides are TGTGCCAGCAGCTTCGTAGTTGGACGGAGCTCCTACGAGCAGTACTTC. Translating it yields CASSFVVGRSSYEQYF. J is TRBJ2-7 and V is TRBV11-3; D remains unclear. Looked up from germline, CDR1 is SGHNT and CDR2 is YENEEA. CDR3 length: 16 amino acids. The germline V and J ends were trimmed by 3 bases and 0 bases, with 15 bases remaining between them.

V and J are TRBV6-8 and TRBJ2-1; 9 bases line up with TRBD1. CDR1 and CDR2 (germline): MNHGY, SAAAGT. With 6 bases clipped from V and 6 bases from J, the junction kept 6 bases outside the gene matches. CDR3 length equals 14 residues. The CDR3 loop is CASRGTGRVNEQFF. CDR3 nucleotides: TGTGCCAGCAGGGGGACAGGGAGGGTCAATGAGCAGTTCTTC.

The chain links TRBV11-3 to TRBJ2-3; 10 bases fit TRBD1. The germline V gene has CDR1 SGHNT and CDR2 YENEEA. CDR3 size: 16 residues. The ends lost 3 bases at V and 4 bases at J; junction bases unmatched: 7. In DNA, the CDR3 is TGTGCCAGCAGCTTGGCAGGACAGGGGGACGCAGATACGCAGTATTTT. Translating gives CASSLAGQGDADTQYF. The whole variable domain, filled in from reference TRBV11-3 and TRBJ2-3, reads EAGVVQSPRYKIIEKKQPVAFWCNPISGHNTLYWYLQNLGQGPELLIRYENEEAVDDSQLPKDRFSAERLKGVDSTLKIQPAELGDSAVYLCASSLAGQGDADTQYFGPGTRLTVL.

The CDR3 sequence: CASSQFQGLQYNEQFF. CDR3 nucleotide sequence: TGTGCCAGCAGCCAGTTCCAGGGACTACAGTATAATGAGCAGTTCTTC. The chain employs TRBV14 and TRBJ2-1; TRBD2 aligns across 7 bases. With 3 bases clipped from V and 7 bases from J, the junction kept 12 bases outside the gene matches. CDR1 is SGHDN and CDR2 is FVKESK in the germline V gene. This CDR3 comprises 16 residues.

This clone was seen only a few times. The chain carries TRBV5-1 and TRBJ2-7; D ambiguous. The V and J ends lost 0 bases and 0 bases respectively, with 7 bases between them. Per germline, CDR1 SGHRS and CDR2 YFSETQ. CDR3 size: 14 residues. The CDR3 reads CASSLEPNSYEQYF. Here the CDR3 DNA reads TGCGCCAGCAGCTTGGAACCTAACTCCTACGAGCAGTACTTC.

Relative to its sample, this clone is medium-sized. This chain joins TRBV11-3 and TRBJ1-2, with D possibly TRBD1 on 6 matching bases. CDR1 and CDR2 (germline): SGHNT, YENEEA. Trimming pared 4 bases from V and 4 bases from J, leaving 16 bases between. The CDR3 spans 15 residues. The CDR3 DNA follows: TGTGCCAGCAGCTCTGACAGGTCGGCGGTCTATGGCTACACCTTC. Residues: CASSSDRSAVYGYTF.